This section outlines one T cell receptor beta chain sequence together with its context. Its antigen is not identified. Following autologous stem cell transplantation, relapse occurred in every patient, and exposure to brentuximab vedotin varied. This entry is derived from a study of PD-1 blockade in classical Hodgkin lymphoma. At the level of the study: Every 2 weeks, patients had 3 mg/kg nivolumab intravenously. Study results and caveats: It was among complete responders that baseline diversity resembled that of newly diagnosed patients. Any patient who commenced nivolumab under 1 year after ASCT was excluded. In CD4+ cells, TCR diversity went up significantly by C4D1, but in CD8+ cells it did not.

Produced via immunoSEQ multiplex PCR; TCRdb's table is partial and in-frame only. The sample shows some 93,000 clones, roughly 92% of them seen only once. The V end was cut by 5 bases, the J end by 4 bases, with 12 bases between. The CDR3 length is 14 residues. From germline, CDR1 is LGHNT and CDR2 FRNRAP. This clonotype originated in a human donor with classical Hodgkin lymphoma. The chain carries TRBV12-5 and TRBJ1-3; the D gene is possibly TRBD1 (6 bases). The specimen comprised peripheral blood mononuclear cells (PBMCs), sampled at baseline. In nucleotides, the CDR3 is TGTGCTAGTGGTACGGACAGTTTCGGAAACACCATATATTTT. Translating gives CASGTDSFGNTIYF.